The TCR beta chain under discussion was sequenced for a study of CD8 T cells in ankylosing spondylitis. Study observations and caveats: Disease-linked clones were reportedly significantly enriched in matched ankylosing spondylitis synovial fluid. Among TCR beta sequences, a motif of about 8 highly homologous variants appeared characteristic of ankylosing spondylitis blood. Some of the motif variants had earlier been found in reactive arthritis patients' fluid and blood.

With regard to this clonotype: The antigen is undetermined.

Each TCR beta library was made by quantitative 5'-RACE that incorporated molecular barcodes. One entry per CDR3 protein, called by TCRdb with MiXCR from the 5' RACE reads. This sample carries fewer than 750,000 distinct CDR3 sequences, under 20% of them seen once, and the ten largest clones take 15% to 20%. Source material: blood, either unsorted or a sorted T cell fraction (not recorded which). The clonotype comes from a male donor with ankylosing spondylitis.

Here the CDR3 reads CATSREGGGIAEELFF. As DNA, the CDR3 is TGTGCCACCAGCAGAGAGGGGGGGGGCATCGCAGAGGAGCTGTTTTTT. This chain connects TRBV15 to TRBJ2-2; D possibly corresponds to TRBD2 (7 bases). The CDR3 length is 16 residues. The V end was cut by 0 bases, the J end by 10 bases, with 18 bases between. CDR1 LNHNV and CDR2 YYDKDF come from the germline V gene (reference sequence).